Sequencing of this T cell receptor (beta chain) was carried out in a study of human T cells and chemical hapten exposure. Looking at the study overall: Patch tests put 0.01% DPC on the upper back, and the results were checked at 6 days. Yields of TCR per sample differed, chiefly owing to small differences in pooled library volume.

Germline-derived CDR1 and CDR2 are KGHSH and LQKENI. Trimming removed 3 bases from V and 7 bases from J; junction bases left unmatched: 3. The CDR3 consists of 15 residues. TCRdb independently ran MiXCR on the RACE reads; one entry per CDR3 protein. The sample shows about 49,000 distinct CDR3 sequences, around 9% of them seen only once. The table lists this clonotype with many counts. Indicated time point: patch test 1, 2 weeks after DPC sensitization. Treatment specified: therapeutic diphenylcyclopropenone sensitization with weekly scalp DPC. This receptor was obtained from a woman in her forties or fifties with alopecia areata. Some clones in this sample may be carry-over from other donors' samples. The V and J genes are TRBV18 and TRBJ1-6; 10 bases match TRBD1. The specimen was whole blood, collected in connection with sensitization to the hapten diphenylcyclopropenone (DPC). As DNA, the CDR3 is TGTGCCAGCTCACCCTCGGGACAGGGGAATTCACCCCTCCACTTT. Its protein is CASSPSGQGNSPLHF.